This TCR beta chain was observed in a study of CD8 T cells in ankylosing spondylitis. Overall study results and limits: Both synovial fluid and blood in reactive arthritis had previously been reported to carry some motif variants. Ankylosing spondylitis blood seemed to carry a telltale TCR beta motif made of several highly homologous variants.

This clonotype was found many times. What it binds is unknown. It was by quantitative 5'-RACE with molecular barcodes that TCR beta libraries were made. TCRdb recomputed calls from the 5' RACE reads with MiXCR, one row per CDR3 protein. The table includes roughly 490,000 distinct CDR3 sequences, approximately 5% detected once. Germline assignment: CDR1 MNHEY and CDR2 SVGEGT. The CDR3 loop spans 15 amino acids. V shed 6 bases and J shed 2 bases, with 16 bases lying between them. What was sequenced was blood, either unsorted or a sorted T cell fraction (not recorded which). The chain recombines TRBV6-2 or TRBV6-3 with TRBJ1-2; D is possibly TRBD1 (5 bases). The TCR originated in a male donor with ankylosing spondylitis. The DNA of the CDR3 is TGTGCCAGCAGCCGAGTCGGAGACAGCAACTATGGCTACACCTTC. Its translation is CASSRVGDSNYGYTF.